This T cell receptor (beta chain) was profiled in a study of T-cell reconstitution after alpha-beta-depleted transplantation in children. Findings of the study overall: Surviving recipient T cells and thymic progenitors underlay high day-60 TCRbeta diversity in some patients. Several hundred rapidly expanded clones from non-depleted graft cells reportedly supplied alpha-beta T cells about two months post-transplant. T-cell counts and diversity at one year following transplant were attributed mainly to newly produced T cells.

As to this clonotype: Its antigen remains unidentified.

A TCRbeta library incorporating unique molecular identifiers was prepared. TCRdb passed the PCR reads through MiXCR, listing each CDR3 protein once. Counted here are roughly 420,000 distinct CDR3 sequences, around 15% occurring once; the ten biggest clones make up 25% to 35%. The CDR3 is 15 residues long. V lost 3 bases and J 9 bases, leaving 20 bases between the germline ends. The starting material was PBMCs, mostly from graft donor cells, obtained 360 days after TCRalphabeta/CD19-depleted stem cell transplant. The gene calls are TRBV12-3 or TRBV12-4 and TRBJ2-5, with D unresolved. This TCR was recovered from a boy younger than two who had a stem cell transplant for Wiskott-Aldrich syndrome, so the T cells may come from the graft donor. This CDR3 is CASSFGLGLGMSQYF. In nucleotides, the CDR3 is TGTGCCAGCAGTTTCGGATTGGGCCTTGGTATGTCCCAGTACTTC.